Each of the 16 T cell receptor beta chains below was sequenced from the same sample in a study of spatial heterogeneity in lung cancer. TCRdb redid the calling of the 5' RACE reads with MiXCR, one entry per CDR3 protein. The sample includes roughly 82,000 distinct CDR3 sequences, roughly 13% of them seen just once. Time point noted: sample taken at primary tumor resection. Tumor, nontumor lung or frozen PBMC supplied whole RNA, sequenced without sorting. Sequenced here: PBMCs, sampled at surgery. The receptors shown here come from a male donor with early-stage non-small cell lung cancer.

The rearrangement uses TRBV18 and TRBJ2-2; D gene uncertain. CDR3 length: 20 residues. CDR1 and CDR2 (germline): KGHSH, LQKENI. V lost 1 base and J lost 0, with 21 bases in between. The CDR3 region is CASSPRLLQVQATNTGELFF. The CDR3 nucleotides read TGTGCCAGCTCACCACGACTCTTGCAGGTACAAGCGACGAACACCGGGGAGCTGTTTTTT. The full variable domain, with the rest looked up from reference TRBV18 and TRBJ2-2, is NAGVMQNPRHLVRRRGQEARLRCSPMKGHSHVYWYRQLPEEGLKFMVYLQKENIIDESGMPKERFSAEFPKEGPSILRIQQVVRGDSAAYFCASSPRLLQVQATNTGELFFGEGSRLTVL.

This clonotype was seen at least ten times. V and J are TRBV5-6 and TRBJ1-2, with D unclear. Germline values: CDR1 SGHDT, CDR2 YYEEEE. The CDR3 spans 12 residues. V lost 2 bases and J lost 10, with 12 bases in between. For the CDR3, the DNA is TGTGCCAGCAGCTTTACTGACGCGGACTACACCTTC. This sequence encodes CASSFTDADYTF.

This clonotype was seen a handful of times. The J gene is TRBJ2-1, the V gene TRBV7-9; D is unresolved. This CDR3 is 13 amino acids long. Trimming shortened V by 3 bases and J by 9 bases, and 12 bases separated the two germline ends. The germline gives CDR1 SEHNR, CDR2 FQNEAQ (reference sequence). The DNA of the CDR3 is TGTGCCAGCAGCTTCCCCAGGCTTGGTGAGCAGTTCTTC. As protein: CASSFPRLGEQFF. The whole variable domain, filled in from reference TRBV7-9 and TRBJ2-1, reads DTGVSQNPRHKITKRGQNVTFRCDPISEHNRLYWYRQTLGQGPEFLTYFQNEAQLEKSRLLSDRFSAERPKGSFSTLEIQRTEQGDSAMYLCASSFPRLGEQFFGPGTRLTVL.

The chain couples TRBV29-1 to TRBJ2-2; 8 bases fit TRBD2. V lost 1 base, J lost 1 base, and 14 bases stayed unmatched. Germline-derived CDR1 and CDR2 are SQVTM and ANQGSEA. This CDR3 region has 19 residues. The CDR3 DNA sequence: TGCAGCGTTGAAGCGTACGCAACTAGCGGTTCTTGGAACACCGGGGAGCTGTTTTTT. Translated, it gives CSVEAYATSGSWNTGELFF.

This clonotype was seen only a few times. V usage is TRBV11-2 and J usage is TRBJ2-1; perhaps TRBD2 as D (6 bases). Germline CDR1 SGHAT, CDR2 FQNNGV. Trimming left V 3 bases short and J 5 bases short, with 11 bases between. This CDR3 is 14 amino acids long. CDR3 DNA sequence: TGTGCCAGCAGCTTTTTTAGCGGCGACAATGAGCAGTTCTTC. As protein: CASSFFSGDNEQFF.

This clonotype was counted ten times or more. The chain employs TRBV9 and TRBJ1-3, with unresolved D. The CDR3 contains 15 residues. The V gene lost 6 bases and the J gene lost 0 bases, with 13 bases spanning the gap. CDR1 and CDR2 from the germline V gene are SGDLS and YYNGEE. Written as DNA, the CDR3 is TGTGCCAGCACCTTGGAGGGCCTCTCTGGAAACACCATATATTTT. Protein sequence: CASTLEGLSGNTIYF.

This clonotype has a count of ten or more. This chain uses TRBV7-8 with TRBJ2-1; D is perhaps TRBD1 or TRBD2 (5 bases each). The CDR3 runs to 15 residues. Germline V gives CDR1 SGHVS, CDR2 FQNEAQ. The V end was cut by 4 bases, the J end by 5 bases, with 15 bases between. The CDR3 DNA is TGTGCCAGCAGCTACTACGGGACGGAGGACAATGAGCAGTTCTTC. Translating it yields CASSYYGTEDNEQFF.

The CDR3 DNA reads TGCAGCGCCTCCGACGGGAACACTGAAGCTTTCTTT. Protein product: CSASDGNTEAFF. This sequence joins TRBV29-1 and TRBJ1-1; D is unclear. Germline assignment: CDR1 SQVTM and CDR2 ANQGSEA. CDR3 length: 12 amino acids. V lost 7 bases and J lost 1, with 10 bases in between.

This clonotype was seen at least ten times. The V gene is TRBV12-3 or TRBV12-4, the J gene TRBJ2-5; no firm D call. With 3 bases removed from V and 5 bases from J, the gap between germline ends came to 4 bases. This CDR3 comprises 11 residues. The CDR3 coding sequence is TGTGCCAGCAGTTTCGGGGAGACCCAGTACTTC. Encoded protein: CASSFGETQYF.

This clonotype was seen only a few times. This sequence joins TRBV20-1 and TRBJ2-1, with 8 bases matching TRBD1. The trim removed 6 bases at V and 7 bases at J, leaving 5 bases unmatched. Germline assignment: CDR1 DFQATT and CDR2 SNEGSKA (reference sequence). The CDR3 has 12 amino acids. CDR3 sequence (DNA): TGCAGTGCACGACAGGGGTGGAATGAGCAGTTCTTC. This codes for CSARQGWNEQFF.

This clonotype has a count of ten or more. CDR3 residues: CASSTPYRESNQPQHF. The DNA for the CDR3 is TGTGCCAGTAGTACTCCATACAGGGAAAGCAATCAGCCCCAGCATTTT. This chain connects TRBV19 to TRBJ1-5, with D perhaps matching TRBD1 (6 bases). Deletions cut 4 bases from V and 1 base from J, with 14 bases between. Germline V gene sequence: CDR1 LNHDA, CDR2 SQIVND (reference sequence). The CDR3 runs 16 residues.

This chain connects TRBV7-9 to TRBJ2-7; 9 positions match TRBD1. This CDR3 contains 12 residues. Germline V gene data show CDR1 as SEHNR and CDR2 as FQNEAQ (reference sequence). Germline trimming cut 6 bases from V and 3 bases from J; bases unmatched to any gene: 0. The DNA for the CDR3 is TGTGCCAGCAGGGGACAGGGCTACGAGCAGTACTTC. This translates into CASRGQGYEQYF.

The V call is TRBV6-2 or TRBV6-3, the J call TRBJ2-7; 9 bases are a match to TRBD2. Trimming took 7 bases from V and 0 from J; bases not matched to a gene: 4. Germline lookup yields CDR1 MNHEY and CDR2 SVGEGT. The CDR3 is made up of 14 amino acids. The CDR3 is CASILAGLSYEQYF. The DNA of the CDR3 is TGTGCCAGCATCCTAGCGGGACTCTCCTACGAGCAGTACTTC.

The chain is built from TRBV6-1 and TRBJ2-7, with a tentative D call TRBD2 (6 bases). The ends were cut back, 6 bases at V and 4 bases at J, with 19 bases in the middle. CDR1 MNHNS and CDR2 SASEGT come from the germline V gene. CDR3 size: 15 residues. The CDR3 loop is CASREGSGPTYEQYF. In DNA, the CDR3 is TGTGCCAGCAGGGAGGGTAGCGGACCCACATACGAGCAGTACTTC.

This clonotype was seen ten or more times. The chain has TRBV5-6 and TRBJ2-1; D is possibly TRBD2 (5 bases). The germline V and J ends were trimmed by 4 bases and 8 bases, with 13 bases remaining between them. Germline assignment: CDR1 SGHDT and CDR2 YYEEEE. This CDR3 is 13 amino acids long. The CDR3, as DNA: TGTGCCAGCAGCCCTTCTCCGGAGGATGAGCAGTTCTTC. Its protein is CASSPSPEDEQFF.

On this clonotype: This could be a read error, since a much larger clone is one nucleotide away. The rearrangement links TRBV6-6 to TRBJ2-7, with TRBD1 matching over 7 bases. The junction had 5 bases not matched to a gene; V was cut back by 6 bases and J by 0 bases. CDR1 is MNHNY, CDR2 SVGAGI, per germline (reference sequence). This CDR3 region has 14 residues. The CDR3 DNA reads TGTGCCAGCAGCGACCGGGACAGCTCCTACGAGCAGTACTTC. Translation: CASSDRDSSYEQYF.